This is a list of T cell receptor beta chains from one sample in a study of blood T cell repertoires in COVID-19. The table came from immunoSEQ multiplex PCR; TCRdb's copy has only in-frame clones and leaves some out. Of 310,000 or so clones listed, approximately 88% were seen once; the top ten hold approximately 10%. Sequencing used peripheral blood. The receptors stem from a man aged 25-45 years with COVID-19, enrolled during active disease. Both conserved end residues are trimmed from each CDR3.

V | CDR3
TRBV28 | ATAGTSGDKDQETQY
TRBV7-2 | ASSFHGSGNPYNEQF
TRBV11-2 | ASSLERVGSSLAYEQY
TRBV5-1 | ASVLLAGGNGELF
TRBV4-3 | ASSSGQGGEKLF
TRBV2 | ASPAYSHTEAF
TRBV13 | ASSSPGLQETQY
TRBV5-4 | ASGGGPTGNGMEGYGYT
TRBV11-3 | ASGTGSEGTQY
TRBV3-1/TRBV3-2 | ASSQKGLDYGYT
TRBV18 | ASSRGTGVRADSPLH
TRBV6-5 | ASSYSIGRAYEQY
TRBV5-5 | ASSLRQDNEKLF
TRBV4-1 | ASSQDDSYLLSSYNEQF
TRBV5-1 | ASSPGSTVMANEQF
TRBV4-1 | ASSTGQWNEKLF
TRBV6-5 | ASSLRGAGYEQY
TRBV6-5 | ASSYSETGGADGYT
TRBV28 | ASSPRTGVYGSYEQY
TRBV5-1 | ASSRDASGGTGELF
TRBV4-3 | ASSQQRTGPYGYT
TRBV6-1 | ASSDQVTAVYGYT
TRBV5-5 | ASSVWTGGSETQY
TRBV24-1 | ATSDSRTSGRERL
TRBV11-1 | ASSFRRSGYEQY
TRBV29-1 | SITSGGSTDTQY
TRBV11-2 | ASSLALTFISVNNEQF
TRBV12-5 | ASANRKQETQY
TRBV27 | ASSLETPGLAGGELF
TRBV7-9 | ASSTLLQGAVWNEQF
TRBV5-1 | ASSMGPMRDTEAF
TRBV7-3 | ASSLGLAGEQF
TRBV29-1 | SVGQGETQY
TRBV23-1 | ASRPTGTNHYNEQF
TRBV4-1 | ASSPPGQPPYEQY
TRBV11-2 | ASSLDGTGGEKLF
TRBV5-8 | ARSKRGGEKLF
TRBV28 | ASSLPRRERVTQY
TRBV19 | ASSIDGGGHLTYEQY
TRBV5-4 | ASSLGIGQGRSDTQY
TRBV4-1 | ASSQPDRTAQETQY
TRBV11-2 | ASSFRDLGETQY
TRBV28 | ASSLAGSGSRTDTQY
TRBV10-3 | AISVKGLAGSLDTQY
TRBV7-8 | ASSLATANNQPQH
TRBV7-9 | ASSLTADGYEQY
TRBV20-1 | SALGHFQQY
TRBV24-1 | ATSDLSSEAF
TRBV27 | ASSLIQGVSEKLF
TRBV28 | ASSFMGQGGYGYT
TRBV24-1 | ATSTGSNTEAF
TRBV2 | ASSVGLVGTDTQY
TRBV19 | ASQGFNTYGYT
TRBV20-1 | SASRVQRGNNEQF
TRBV6-6 | ASSDPGQANEKLF
TRBV3-1/TRBV3-2 | ASRRSYSGSTDTQY
TRBV27 | ASASRHNSPLH
TRBV5-6 | ASSLSNEQF
TRBV27 | ASSLGQGAVYEQY
TRBV2 | ASRPTGTNSPLH